Below, 18 T cell receptor beta chains from the same sample are listed, as sequenced in a study of blood T cell repertoires in COVID-19. Only in-frame clones appear in the TCRdb table, and some are missing; sequencing was by immunoSEQ multiplex PCR. Of over 65,000 clones listed, roughly 89% are singletons. The sequenced sample was peripheral blood. The source is a man over 45 with active COVID-19.

The chain links TRBV2 to TRBJ1-2, with D perhaps matching TRBD1 (6 bases). The V and J ends lost 1 base and 7 bases respectively, with 13 bases between them. The CDR3 contains 14 residues. CDR1 SNHLY and CDR2 FYNNEI come from the germline V gene. This CDR3 is CASSEDIGGLGYTF. In DNA, the CDR3 is TGTGCCAGCAGTGAAGATATCGGGGGGCTTGGCTACACCTTC.

The chain has TRBV7-9 and TRBJ2-3, with no clear D. Germline V lookup: CDR1 SEHNR, CDR2 FQNEAQ (reference sequence). This CDR3 region has 11 residues. Trimming removed 7 bases at V and 3 bases at J, with 5 bases between. This CDR3 reads CASIQTDTQYF. CDR3 nucleotides: TGTGCCAGCATCCAAACAGATACGCAGTATTTT.

The chain uses TRBV21-1 and TRBJ2-2; the tabulated D call, TRBD1, remains unverified against the DNA. TRBV21-1 is a pseudogene locus. The CDR3 totals 18 residues. The CDR3 bases are TGTGCCAGCTCCCCCGGACAAATTCTGGACCGGAACACCGGGGAGCTGTTTTTT. Amino acids: CASSPGQILDRNTGELFF.

The chain uses TRBV7-5 and TRBJ1-1. TRBV7-5 is flagged as a pseudogene. This CDR3 region has 15 residues. CDR3 sequence (DNA): TGTGCCAGAAGCTTAGTTTTAAATGAGTACACTGAAGCTTTCTTT. The encoded protein is CARSLVLNEYTEAFF.

This clone has only one observation. The chain uses TRBV27 and TRBJ2-7; 12 nucleotides align to TRBD2. J was trimmed by 2 bases and V by 8 bases; bases with no gene match: 4. Germline V gene lookup returns CDR1 MNHEY and CDR2 SMNVEV (reference sequence). The CDR3 totals 14 residues. The CDR3 DNA follows: TGTGCCAGCTGCCCTAGCGGGAGGGCCTACGAGCAGTACTTC. Amino acids: CASCPSGRAYEQYF.

The chain carries TRBV11-2 and TRBJ1-3; a weak D match, TRBD1 (5 bases). CDR1 SGHAT and CDR2 FQNNGV come from the germline V gene. Trimming stripped 3 bases from V and 4 bases from J, with 13 bases between. The CDR3 extends over 15 amino acids. As DNA, the CDR3 is TGTGCCAGCAGCTTTCAGGGATCGTCGGGAAACACCATATATTTT. It encodes CASSFQGSSGNTIYF.

The J gene is TRBJ2-3, the V gene TRBV4-1; 9 bases fit TRBD2. Germline loops: CDR1 MGHRA, CDR2 YSYEKL. Trimming took 4 bases from V and 0 from J; bases not matched to a gene: 5. This CDR3 has 16 residues. The CDR3 bases are TGCGCCAGCAGCCCGACTAGCGGAAGGAGCACAGATACGCAGTATTTT. Its translation is CASSPTSGRSTDTQYF.

The rearrangement uses TRBV27 and TRBJ1-2; D perhaps matches TRBD1 (6 bases). V was trimmed by 7 bases and J by 0 bases, leaving 15 bases between them. Germline CDR1 reads MNHEY; CDR2 reads SMNVEV (reference sequence). The CDR3 has 15 amino acids. CDR3 bases: TGTGCCAGCAAGGAGAACAGGGCCGCTAACTATGGCTACACCTTC. Translation gives CASKENRAANYGYTF.

The chain uses TRBV29-1 and TRBJ1-2; 7 nucleotides align to TRBD1. V was clipped by 3 bases and J by 4 bases; unmatched bases: 11. This CDR3 contains 15 residues. Per the germline V gene, CDR1 is SQVTM and CDR2 is ANQGSEA. The CDR3 sequence is CSVDVAGGFTYGYTF. The CDR3 DNA sequence: TGCAGCGTTGACGTCGCAGGGGGTTTCACCTATGGCTACACCTTC.

V is TRBV5-5 and J is TRBJ1-5; no clear D. The CDR3 has 13 amino acids. V was pared by 1 base and J by 7 bases, with 9 bases between. The germline gives CDR1 SGHKS, CDR2 YYEKEE (reference sequence). The CDR3 loop is CASSLREDQPQHF. CDR3 DNA sequence: TGTGCCAGCAGCTTGCGGGAGGACCAGCCCCAGCATTTT.

The chain couples TRBV7-2 to TRBJ1-4; D gene ambiguous. V lost 4 bases, J lost 0 bases, and 9 bases lay in between. The CDR3 is 15 residues long. Germline-derived CDR1 and CDR2 are SGHTA and FQGNSA. CDR3 bases: TGTGCCAGCAGCTACCGGGGAACAACTAATGAAAAACTGTTTTTT. It codes for CASSYRGTTNEKLFF.

The V and J genes are TRBV6-5 and TRBJ2-5; 7 bases agree with TRBD2. CDR3 length equals 14 residues. Germline CDR1 reads MNHEY; CDR2 reads SVGAGI. V lost 2 bases and J lost 4; bases outside the gene matches: 4. CDR3 sequence: CASSYEVAGETQYF. The CDR3, as DNA: TGTGCCAGCAGTTACGAGGTAGCGGGAGAGACCCAGTACTTC.

This chain links TRBV5-5 with TRBJ2-7; 9 bases line up with TRBD2. Germline CDR1 reads SGHKS; CDR2 reads YYEKEE (reference sequence). Trimming removed 0 bases from V and 7 bases from J; junction bases left unmatched: 8. The CDR3 runs to 15 residues. CDR3 residues: CASSLEAGGHREQYF. CDR3 DNA: TGTGCCAGCAGCTTGGAAGCGGGGGGCCATAGGGAGCAGTACTTC.

As DNA, the CDR3 is TGTGCCAGCAGCTTAGAGGGGATTGGGACCCAGTACTTC. It translates to CASSLEGIGTQYF. The chain employs TRBV7-8 and TRBJ2-5, with D tentatively TRBD1 (5 bases). CDR3 length: 13 residues. Germline assignment: CDR1 SGHVS and CDR2 FQNEAQ. V lost 1 base and J lost 7, with 10 bases in between. The full variable domain, with the rest looked up from reference TRBV7-8 and TRBJ2-5, is GAGVSQSPRYKVAKRGQDVALRCDPISGHVSLFWYQQALGQGPEFLTYFQNEAQLDKSGLPSDRFFAERPEGSVSTLKIQRTQQEDSAVYLCASSLEGIGTQYFGPGTRLLVL.

V gene TRBV19 combines with J gene TRBJ2-5; 7 bases agree with TRBD2. This CDR3 has 17 amino acids. V shed 6 bases, J shed 2 bases, and the junction held 15 bases outside the gene matches. CDR1 and CDR2 from the germline V gene are LNHDA and SQIVND (reference sequence). For the CDR3, the DNA is TGTGCCAGTAGCGACTCCGGGAGGCGGGTTGGACAAGAGACCCAGTACTTC. Protein sequence: CASSDSGRRVGQETQYF.

This chain links TRBV25-1 with TRBJ2-7; no definite D call. This CDR3 comprises 12 residues. Germline lookup yields CDR1 MGHDK and CDR2 SYGVNS. With 5 bases removed from V and 1 base from J, the gap between germline ends came to 6 bases. CDR3 nucleotides: TGTGCCAGCAGTCGGTTTTCCTACGAGCAGTACTTC. This translates into CASSRFSYEQYF.

V is TRBV11-2 and J is TRBJ2-1; D might be TRBD1 (6 bases). Germline V gene data show CDR1 as SGHAT and CDR2 as FQNNGV. Deletions cut 5 bases from V and 4 bases from J, with 15 bases between. The CDR3 covers 15 residues. The CDR3 nucleotides are TGTGCCAGCAGCACGACAGGTGGGGTATACAATGAGCAGTTCTTC. Translated, it gives CASSTTGGVYNEQFF.

V gene TRBV5-1 combines with J gene TRBJ1-2; 9 bases are shared with TRBD1. Germline lookup yields CDR1 SGHRS and CDR2 YFSETQ. This CDR3 contains 13 residues. V lost 4 bases and J lost 5; bases outside the gene matches: 3. The CDR3 protein is CASSGGQGYGYTF. The CDR3 DNA follows: TGCGCCAGCAGCGGGGGACAGGGATATGGCTACACCTTC.